Below, 7 T cell receptor beta chains from the same sample are listed, as sequenced in a study of blood T cell repertoires in COVID-19. The protocol was immunoSEQ multiplex PCR, while the TCRdb copy is restricted to in-frame clones and leaves out a portion. Of around 260,000 clones listed, roughly 87% are singletons. What was sequenced was peripheral blood. Receptor source: a human donor in a cohort sampled during active COVID-19.

This clone was recorded once. This chain links TRBV11-1 with TRBJ2-7; maybe TRBD1 (5 bases). The CDR3 covers 14 residues. Germline values: CDR1 SGHAT, CDR2 FQDESV (reference sequence). V lost 1 base, J lost 2 bases, and 9 bases lay in between. CDR3 DNA: TGTGCCAGCAGCTTAGTACAGGTTCCCTACGAGCAGTACTTC. Translation: CASSLVQVPYEQYF.

This sequence joins TRBV5-4 and TRBJ2-7, with 11 bases matching TRBD2. With V trimmed by 4 bases and J by 4 bases, 7 bases remained unmatched. CDR1 is SGHNT, CDR2 YYREEE, per germline (reference sequence). The CDR3 runs to 15 residues. CDR3 DNA: TGTGCCAGCAGCCCGAGGACTAGCGGGCCGTACGAGCAGTACTTC. Its protein product is CASSPRTSGPYEQYF.

The chain is built from TRBV6-6 and TRBJ1-1; 11 bases fit TRBD1. This CDR3 is built from 14 residues. V was pared by 2 bases and J by 6 bases, with 2 bases of the junction left unmatched. Per the germline V gene, CDR1 is MNHNY and CDR2 is SVGAGI (reference sequence). In DNA form, the CDR3 reads TGTGCCAGCAGTTACGGGACAGGGGGGCCTGAAGCTTTCTTT. Translation: CASSYGTGGPEAFF.

This chain connects TRBV3-1 (or the pseudogene TRBV3-2) to TRBJ1-2; unclear D gene. Trimming left V 4 bases short and J 1 base short, with 4 bases between. The CDR3 length is 12 residues. The germline CDR1 and CDR2 sequences are LGHDT and YNNKEL (reference sequence). CDR3 nucleotides: TGTGCCAGCAGCCCTTTTAACTATGGCTACACCTTC. It is translated as CASSPFNYGYTF.

This chain links TRBV13 with TRBJ2-5, with 7 bases lining up with TRBD2. The CDR3 spans 14 residues. Germline CDR1 PRHDT, CDR2 FYEKMQ (reference sequence). With 5 bases clipped from V and 2 bases from J, the junction kept 5 bases outside the gene matches. This CDR3 is CASSRTSWQETQYF. CDR3 sequence (DNA): TGTGCCAGCAGCCGGACTAGTTGGCAAGAGACCCAGTACTTC.

A few counts support this clone. The chain is built from TRBV7-6 and TRBJ1-1; TRBD1 agrees at 7 bases. The CDR3 spans 14 residues. Trimming took 5 bases from V and 0 from J; bases not matched to a gene: 3. Per germline, CDR1 SGHVS and CDR2 FNYEAQ. The CDR3 protein is CASSRDSLNTEAFF. CDR3 nucleotides: TGTGCCAGCAGCCGGGACAGCCTGAACACTGAAGCTTTCTTT. Full variable domain (outside the CDR3, taken from reference TRBV7-6 and TRBJ1-1): GAGVSQSPRYKVTKRGQDVALRCDPISGHVSLYWYRQALGQGPEFLTYFNYEAQQDKSGLPNDRFSAERPEGSISTLTIQRTEQRDSAMYRCASSRDSLNTEAFFGQGTRLTVV.

The chain combines TRBV6-7 with TRBJ2-2; TRBD2 aligns across 8 bases. TRBV6-7 is designated an ORF whose function remains uncertain. Losses at the gene ends were 11 bases for V and 3 bases for J; bases not matched to a gene: 23. The CDR3 has 19 residues. CDR3 loop: CARILPGAGGGVHTGELFF. The CDR3 nucleotides are TGTGCCCGCATACTCCCGGGGGCGGGGGGCGGGGTACACACCGGGGAGCTGTTTTTT.